The T cell receptor (beta chain) described here comes from a study of identical twins. Template switching added a universal primer site; cDNA carried unique molecular identifiers. Each CDR3 protein is one row after TCRdb ran MiXCR on the 5' RACE reads. The profile shows 400,000 to 500,000 distinct CDR3 sequences, around a sixth of them singletons. This CDR3 comprises 15 residues. Per germline, CDR1 MNHEY and CDR2 SMNVEV (reference sequence). The junction had 1 base not matched to a gene; V was cut back by 1 base and J by 0 bases. Study outcomes and limitations: While abundant cord blood beta clonotypes carried fewer insertions, memory repertoires showed no such pattern. Out-of-frame alpha sequences common to twins were enriched for low generation probability.

This clonotype was recorded a few times. Its specificity is not known. Sequenced sample: naive T cells sorted from blood. The chain is built from TRBV27 and TRBJ2-3; 7 bases line up with TRBD2. The sequence came from a man aged 50 to 59 in good health. CDR3 coding DNA: TGTGCCAGCAGTTTATTAGCGGGCAGCACAGATACGCAGTATTTT. Translation: CASSLLAGSTDTQYF.